Following are 3 T cell receptor beta chains from one sample sequenced in a study of read filtering for tumor transcriptome and immune sequencing. This library used roughly 370 ng RNA and molecular barcoded adaptors spanning alpha/delta and beta/gamma chains. TCRdb reprocessed the reads via MiXCR and lists one record per CDR3 protein. The data show tens of thousands of distinct CDR3 sequences, roughly 21% seen once. Sequenced sample: a population of CD138-negative cells sorted from bone marrow. These receptors came from a donor aged 40 or older with multiple myeloma.

Ten or more counts support this clonotype. J is TRBJ1-1 and V is TRBV28; possibly TRBD1 for D (6 bases). Trimming removed 6 bases from V and 0 bases from J, with 14 bases in between. The CDR3 has 15 residues. The germline V gene encodes CDR1 MDHEN and CDR2 SYDVKM. Written as DNA, the CDR3 is TGTGCCAGCAGCTCGGGACATTACATGAACACTGAAGCTTTCTTT. Its translation is CASSSGHYMNTEAFF.

For this clonotype: It may be a read error: a sequence one base away is much more abundant. No conserved phenylalanine or tryptophan is present at the end of the CDR3, so a read error is the likely explanation. CDR3 residues: CASSLGTGKQPQHL. The CDR3 coding sequence is TGTGCCAGCAGCTTAGGGACAGGCAAACAGCCCCAGCATCTT. V usage is TRBV11-2 and J usage is TRBJ1-5; 7 nucleotides align to TRBD1. There are 14 residues in the CDR3. Germline-derived CDR1 and CDR2 are SGHAT and FQNNGV.

The CDR3 DNA is TGTGCCAGCAGCCCTCCACCGGGTCAGGGGGATCTGCCCCAGCATTTT. It codes for CASSPPPGQGDLPQHF. The chain employs TRBV28 and TRBJ1-5; 7 positions match TRBD1. J lost 9 bases, V lost 6 bases, and 17 bases had no gene match. From germline, CDR1 is MDHEN and CDR2 SYDVKM. The CDR3 is made up of 16 amino acids.